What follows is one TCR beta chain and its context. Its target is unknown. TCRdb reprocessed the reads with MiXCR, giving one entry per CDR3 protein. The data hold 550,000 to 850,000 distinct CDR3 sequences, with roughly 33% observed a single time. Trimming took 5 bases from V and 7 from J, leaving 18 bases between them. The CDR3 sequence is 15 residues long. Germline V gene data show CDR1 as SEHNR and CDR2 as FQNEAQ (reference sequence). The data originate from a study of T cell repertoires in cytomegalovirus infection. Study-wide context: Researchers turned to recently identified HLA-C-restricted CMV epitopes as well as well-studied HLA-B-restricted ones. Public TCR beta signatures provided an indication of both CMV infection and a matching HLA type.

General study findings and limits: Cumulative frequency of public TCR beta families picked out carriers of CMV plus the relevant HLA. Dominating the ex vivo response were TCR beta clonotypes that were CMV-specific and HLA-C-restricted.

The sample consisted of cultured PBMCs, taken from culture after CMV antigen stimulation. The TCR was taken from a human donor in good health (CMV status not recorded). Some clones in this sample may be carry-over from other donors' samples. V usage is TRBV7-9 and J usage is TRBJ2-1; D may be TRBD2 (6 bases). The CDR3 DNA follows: TGTGCCAGCAGCACGCGGGGTTTGGGCATGAATGAGCAGTTCTTC. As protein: CASSTRGLGMNEQFF.